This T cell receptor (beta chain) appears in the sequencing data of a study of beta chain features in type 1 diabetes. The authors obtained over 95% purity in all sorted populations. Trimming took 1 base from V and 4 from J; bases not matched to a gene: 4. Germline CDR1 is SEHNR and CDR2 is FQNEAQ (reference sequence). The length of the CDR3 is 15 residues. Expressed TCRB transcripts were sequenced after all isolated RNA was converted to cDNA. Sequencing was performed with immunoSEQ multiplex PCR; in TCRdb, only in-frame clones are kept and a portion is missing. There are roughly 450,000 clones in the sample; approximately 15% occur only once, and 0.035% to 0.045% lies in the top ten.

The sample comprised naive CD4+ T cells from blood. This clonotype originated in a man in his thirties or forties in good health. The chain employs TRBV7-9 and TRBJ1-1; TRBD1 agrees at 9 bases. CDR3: CASSLEGQGLTEAFF. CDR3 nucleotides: TGTGCCAGCAGCTTAGAGGGACAGGGACTCACTGAAGCTTTCTTT.